This T cell receptor (beta chain) is from a study of Graves' ophthalmopathy and Graves' hyperthyroidism. Study overall: Peripheral blood samples were taken at initial diagnosis, before any treatment. General study points: Most expanded clonotypes in thyroid above 0.001 frequency also showed up in blood. The model reached around 70% sensitivity and about 73% specificity for predicting ophthalmopathy progression.

This clonotype was picked up many times. Its antigen is not known. V lost 1 base, J lost 1 base, and 10 bases lay in between. Per the germline V gene, CDR1 is DFQATT and CDR2 is SNEGSKA (reference sequence). This CDR3 comprises 14 residues. The sequenced template was RNA, covering the TCR beta CDR3 region. Scientists carried out first-round RT-PCR using HTBI primers and then a second-round multiplex PCR. TCRdb reanalysed the multiplex PCR reads using MiXCR and keeps one entry per CDR3 protein. The sample holds about 740,000 distinct CDR3 sequences, approximately 40% seen once. Ophthalmopathy in the donors was of moderate-to-severe activity, with CAS ≥3, NOSPECS ≥4 and duration under 3 months.

Sequenced sample: peripheral blood. The receptor was derived from an adult man with Graves' ophthalmopathy. The rearrangement links TRBV20-1 to TRBJ2-5, with TRBD2 as a possible D gene (6 bases). The CDR3 DNA follows: TGCAGTGCTAGAGTTCGGGGGTTCCAAGAGACCCAGTACTTC. As protein: CSARVRGFQETQYF.